A single sample is the source of the 10 T cell receptor beta chains below, sequenced in a study of blood T cell repertoires in COVID-19. Assay used: immunoSEQ multiplex PCR; TCRdb lists only in-frame clones, some missing. The table has roughly 150,000 clones, under 95% seen once. Source material: peripheral blood. These receptors all come from a young man with COVID-19, enrolled during active disease.

The chain joins TRBV5-1 to TRBJ2-2; 7 bases align to TRBD2. Germline trimming cut 7 bases from V and 6 bases from J; bases unmatched to any gene: 9. This CDR3 is 14 amino acids long. Germline CDR1 SGHRS, CDR2 YFSETQ. CDR3 coding DNA: TGCGCCAGCCACCCGGGAGGTTCCGCCGGGGAGCTGTTTTTT. It yields the protein CASHPGGSAGELFF.

The chain uses TRBV7-9 and TRBJ1-3, with a weak D call TRBD1 (6 bases). This CDR3 has 18 residues. CDR1 is SEHNR, CDR2 FQNEAQ, per germline (reference sequence). The V end lost 7 bases, the J end lost 4 bases, and 26 bases lay between the germline ends. DNA of the CDR3: TGTGCCAGCACCCCAGGCGGGGGGGCTCGGTCGTCCGGAAACACCATATATTTT. It encodes CASTPGGGARSSGNTIYF.

The genes are TRBV27 and TRBJ2-2; D might be TRBD1 (5 bases). Germline assignment: CDR1 MNHEY and CDR2 SMNVEV (reference sequence). The CDR3 spans 18 residues. V lost 3 bases, J lost 2 bases, and 19 bases lay in between. CDR3 DNA sequence: TGTGCCAGCAGTTTGGTGCAGGGTCGAACCTATAACACCGGGGAGCTGTTTTTT. Its translation is CASSLVQGRTYNTGELFF.

In its sample, this clone was seen a few times. V usage is TRBV2 and J usage is TRBJ2-7; 9 bases are a match to TRBD2. The CDR3 spans 14 residues. Losses at the gene ends were 0 bases for V and 5 bases for J; bases not matched to a gene: 2. Germline lookup yields CDR1 SNHLY and CDR2 FYNNEI. This CDR3 is CASSEASGRNEQYF. CDR3 in DNA: TGTGCCAGCAGTGAAGCTAGCGGGAGAAACGAGCAGTACTTC.

The chain joins TRBV19 to TRBJ2-2; 15 bases match TRBD2. CDR3 length: 19 residues. With V trimmed by 9 bases and J by 8 bases, 19 bases remained unmatched. In germline, CDR1 is LNHDA, CDR2 SQIVND (reference sequence). The CDR3 loop reads CASGGGLAGGPRSAGELFF. CDR3 DNA sequence: TGTGCCAGCGGGGGGGGACTAGCGGGAGGACCCCGGTCAGCGGGGGAGCTGTTTTTT.

The J gene is TRBJ2-1, the V gene TRBV4-3; possible D gene TRBD2, 5 bases. Germline V gene sequence: CDR1 LGHNA, CDR2 YSLEER. With 0 bases removed from V and 4 bases from J, the gap between germline ends came to 10 bases. The CDR3 runs to 15 residues. The DNA for the CDR3 is TGCGCCAGCAGCCAAGATATCGGGGAATACAATGAGCAGTTCTTC. Encoded protein: CASSQDIGEYNEQFF.

This chain links TRBV6-2 or TRBV6-3 with TRBJ1-1, with 7 nucleotides matching TRBD1. This CDR3 is built from 14 residues. Germline CDR1 MNHEY, CDR2 SVGEGT. V gave up 4 bases and J gave up 6 bases; unmatched junction bases: 8. Here the CDR3 DNA reads TGTGCCAGCAGTTCAACAGGGGAAGGCGCTGAAGCTTTCTTT. It codes for CASSSTGEGAEAFF.

The CDR3 sequence is CASSHLQGSYEQYF. For the CDR3, the DNA is TGCGCCAGCAGCCATTTACAGGGTAGCTACGAGCAGTACTTC. The chain links TRBV4-3 to TRBJ2-7; perhaps TRBD1 as D (6 bases). V lost 3 bases and J lost 3, with 12 bases in between. CDR3 size: 14 residues. Germline V gives CDR1 LGHNA, CDR2 YSLEER.

This clone was picked up a small number of times. The chain has TRBV14 and TRBJ2-2; no reliable D call. V was clipped by 0 bases and J by 6 bases, with 8 bases between them. The CDR3 loop spans 14 amino acids. Germline V CDR1 and CDR2: SGHDN, FVKESK. DNA of the CDR3: TGTGCCAGCAGCCAAGATCGAGGCTCCGGGGAGCTGTTTTTT. This encodes CASSQDRGSGELFF.

This clone was picked up one time. J is TRBJ1-2 and V is TRBV6-6; no firm D call. V lost 5 bases and J 8 bases, leaving 15 bases between the germline ends. This CDR3 comprises 13 residues. Germline CDR1 and CDR2: MNHNY and SVGAGI (reference sequence). CDR3 sequence: CASSQDPAGGYTF. CDR3 coding DNA: TGTGCCAGCAGTCAGGATCCGGCGGGGGGCTACACCTTC.